The rows below give T cell receptor beta chains drawn from one sample of a study of Graves' ophthalmopathy and Graves' hyperthyroidism. TCRdb re-called the multiplex PCR reads through MiXCR, storing one row per CDR3 protein. The sample contains hundreds of thousands of distinct CDR3 sequences, 15% of which appear only once. The sample taken for sequencing was peripheral blood. These receptor sequences come from a woman under 30 with stable Graves' hyperthyroidism. CDR3s include the opening cysteine and the closing phenylalanine or tryptophan. A D gene is named only where the DNA matches it firmly. Clone sizes are given selectively: once, few, many, or a class where the clone is expanded.

size	D	V	J	CDR3	DNA
.	.	TRBV12-3/TRBV12-4	TRBJ2-7	CASISGEGYEQYF	TGTGCCAGCATCTCCGGGGAAGGATACGAGCAGTACTTC
many	TRBD1	TRBV7-8	TRBJ2-7	CASSPRTGGIYEQYF	TGTGCCAGCAGCCCAAGGACAGGGGGTATCTACGAGCAGTACTTC
many	.	TRBV6-1	TRBJ1-2	CASHGQENYGYTF	TGTGCCAGCCACGGCCAGGAGAACTATGGCTACACCTTC
many	TRBD1	TRBV6-5	TRBJ1-1	CASSYSTGKNTEAFF	TGTGCCAGCAGTTACTCGACAGGGAAGAACACTGAAGCTTTCTTT
many	.	TRBV24-1	TRBJ2-7	CATSDPPWGEQYF	TGTGCCACCAGTGACCCTCCCTGGGGCGAGCAGTACTTC
.	.	TRBV11-2	TRBJ2-7	CASSLHDGAYEQYF	TGTGCCAGCAGCCTTCATGACGGTGCCTACGAGCAGTACTTC
many	TRBD2	TRBV10-3	TRBJ2-2	CAIGRATHKTGELFF	TGTGCCATCGGGAGGGCTACGCACAAAACCGGGGAGCTGTTTTTT
many	.	TRBV19	TRBJ2-7	CATQMLGGRDEQYF	TGTGCCACCCAGATGCTGGGGGGCCGGGACGAGCAGTACTTC
many	.	TRBV24-1	TRBJ1-5	CATSDFSNQPQHF	TGTGCCACCAGTGATTTTAGCAATCAGCCCCAGCATTTT
many	.	TRBV19	TRBJ1-5	CASSINRDGQPQHF	TGTGCCAGTAGTATAAACAGGGACGGTCAGCCCCAGCATTTT
few	TRBD1	TRBV6-1	TRBJ1-5	CASSRDRESNQPQHF	TGTGCCAGCAGTAGGGACAGGGAGAGCAATCAGCCCCAGCATTTT
many	.	TRBV12-5	TRBJ1-1	CASGNSEGRGTEAFF	TGTGCTAGTGGTAACTCCGAGGGACGGGGCACTGAAGCTTTCTTT
.	.	TRBV7-2	TRBJ2-7	CASTLGGSSCEQYF	TGTGCCAGCACGTTGGGGGGATCGTCCTGCGAGCAGTACTTC
many	TRBD1	TRBV7-9	TRBJ2-7	CASSRGQVRYF	TGTGCCAGCAGCCGGGGACAGGTTAGGTACTTC
.	TRBD2	TRBV20-1	TRBJ2-7	CSEGTSGREQYF	TGCAGTGAGGGGACTAGCGGGAGGGAGCAGTACTTC
.	.	TRBV28	TRBJ2-7	CASSLWRDPRGDEQYF	TGTGCCAGCAGTTTATGGCGGGATCCAAGGGGGGACGAGCAGTACTTC
many	.	TRBV11-2	TRBJ1-1	CASSWGVVTAFF	TGTGCCAGCAGCTGGGGGGTTGTGACGGCTTTCTTT
few	.	TRBV7-9	TRBJ2-5	CASSFGPRVRGETQYF	TGTGCCAGCAGCTTTGGGCCGAGAGTTCGGGGAGAGACCCAGTACTTC
.	.	TRBV20-1	TRBJ1-1	CSAPPGRMANTEAFF	TGCAGTGCCCCCCCCGGGAGGATGGCGAACACTGAAGCTTTCTTT
.	.	TRBV6-1	TRBJ1-1	CASSTRIGNTEAFF	TGTGCCAGCAGCACCCGCATTGGGAACACTGAAGCTTTCTTT
many	.	TRBV12-3/TRBV12-4	TRBJ1-2	CASSPKINYGYTF	TGTGCCAGCAGCCCTAAAATCAACTATGGCTACACCTTC
many	.	TRBV6-1	TRBJ1-4	CASKEVGRGKLFF	TGTGCCAGCAAAGAAGTCGGGCGGGGAAAACTGTTTTTT
many	.	TRBV6-1	TRBJ1-1	CASSANQEAFF	TGTGCCAGCAGTGCTAACCAAGAAGCTTTCTTT
.	.	TRBV6-1	TRBJ2-2	CAGELDLNTGELFF	TGTGCCGGGGAACTAGACCTGAACACCGGGGAGCTGTTTTTT
many	.	TRBV12-3/TRBV12-4	TRBJ2-7	CASSLAHDGEQYF	TGTGCCAGCAGTTTAGCGCATGACGGCGAGCAGTACTTC
few	.	TRBV12-3/TRBV12-4	TRBJ2-1	CASSYARPDGLPHNEQFF	TGTGCCAGCAGTTACGCCCGGCCGGACGGGTTACCTCACAATGAGCAGTTCTTC
few	.	TRBV11-2	TRBJ2-7	CASSLERGSEQYF	TGTGCCAGCAGCTTAGAGAGGGGAAGCGAGCAGTACTTC
many	TRBD1	TRBV7-9	TRBJ2-2	CASSPGTVSTGELFF	TGTGCCAGCAGCCCCGGGACAGTATCCACCGGGGAGCTGTTTTTT
.	.	TRBV4-2	TRBJ1-5	CASSQSGHQPQHF	TGTGCCAGCAGCCAATCGGGCCATCAGCCCCAGCATTTT
.	.	TRBV12-3/TRBV12-4	TRBJ2-7	CASSSGGNSYEQYF	TGTGCCAGCAGTTCGGGCGGGAACTCCTACGAGCAGTACTTC
many	.	TRBV7-2	TRBJ2-5	CASSSSGTSRETQYF	TGTGCCAGCAGCTCGTCCGGGACCTCCCGGGAGACCCAGTACTTC
many	.	TRBV29-1	TRBJ1-2	CSVLERGSYTF	TGCAGCGTCCTCGAGAGGGGGAGCTACACCTTC
many	.	TRBV2	TRBJ2-6	CASCVGETGANVLTF	TGTGCCAGTTGCGTGGGGGAGACTGGGGCCAACGTCCTGACTTTC
many	TRBD2	TRBV11-3	TRBJ2-5	CASSRGLAGGKQETQYF	TGTGCCAGCAGCAGAGGACTAGCGGGGGGGAAACAAGAGACCCAGTACTTC
many	.	TRBV12-3/TRBV12-4	TRBJ1-2	CASSPNPSWDIHYGYTF	TGTGCCAGCAGCCCAAACCCGAGTTGGGACATCCACTATGGCTACACCTTC
many	TRBD1	TRBV6-1	TRBJ2-7	CASSERWDRGSYEQYF	TGTGCCAGCAGTGAAAGGTGGGACAGGGGTTCCTACGAGCAGTACTTC
many	.	TRBV12-3/TRBV12-4	TRBJ1-1	CASSLPLLGANTEAFF	TGTGCCAGCAGTTTACCCCTACTGGGGGCGAACACTGAAGCTTTCTTT
few	.	TRBV12-3/TRBV12-4	TRBJ2-6	CASVYSGANVLTF	TGTGCCAGCGTCTACTCTGGGGCCAACGTCCTGACTTTC
many	.	TRBV12-3/TRBV12-4	TRBJ1-1	CASSSGEPEAFF	TGTGCCAGCAGTTCCGGGGAACCTGAAGCTTTCTTT
many	TRBD2	TRBV5-1	TRBJ2-1	CASSLGTSNEKFF	TGCGCCAGCAGCTTGGGGACTAGCAATGAGAAGTTCTTC
many	.	TRBV11-2	TRBJ2-7	CASSPPLQGGEQYF	TGTGCCAGCAGCCCCCCTTTGCAGGGTGGCGAGCAGTACTTC
.	TRBD1	TRBV11-2	TRBJ1-2	CASSPRVRTGPYGYTF	TGTGCCAGCAGCCCTAGGGTGAGGACAGGCCCCTATGGCTACACCTTC
.	.	TRBV5-6	TRBJ1-2	CAGSPGGSYGYTF	TGTGCCGGGAGTCCTGGAGGGTCCTATGGCTACACCTTC
few	.	TRBV13	TRBJ2-7	CASSLGMGTEAYEQYF	TGTGCCAGCAGCTTAGGCATGGGGACTGAGGCCTACGAGCAGTACTTC
few	.	TRBV18	TRBJ2-7	CASSPPRTKIHEQYF	TGTGCCAGCTCACCACCCCGGACGAAGATACACGAGCAGTACTTC
many	.	TRBV7-8	TRBJ1-1	CASSLESPRGAFF	TGTGCCAGCAGCTTAGAAAGTCCCCGGGGAGCTTTCTTT
few	.	TRBV29-1	TRBJ2-5	CSVEVLTGMGQETQYF	TGCAGCGTTGAGGTTCTAACCGGTATGGGCCAAGAGACCCAGTACTTC
many	.	TRBV12-3/TRBV12-4	TRBJ2-7	CASSFGGFGEQYF	TGTGCCAGCAGTTTTGGGGGGTTCGGCGAGCAGTACTTC
many	TRBD1	TRBV4-1	TRBJ1-5	CASSQEPGTGVNQPQHF	TGCGCCAGCAGCCAAGAGCCCGGGACAGGAGTAAATCAGCCCCAGCATTTT
.	.	TRBV6-1	TRBJ2-6	CASSEAPGANVLTF	TGTGCCAGCAGTGAAGCGCCTGGGGCCAACGTCCTGACTTTC
many	.	TRBV28	TRBJ1-1	CASTLGVMNTEAFF	TGTGCCAGCACCCTAGGGGTCATGAACACTGAAGCTTTCTTT
many	.	TRBV10-1	TRBJ2-7	CASSKSYASYEQYF	TGCGCCAGCAGCAAGAGTTATGCCTCCTACGAGCAGTACTTC
many	.	TRBV6-1	TRBJ1-1	CASSEGMGTEAFF	TGTGCCAGCAGTGAAGGGATGGGCACTGAAGCTTTCTTT